Listed below are T cell receptor beta chains from one sample, sequenced in a study of T-cell reconstitution after alpha-beta-depleted transplantation in children. One entry per CDR3 protein, called by TCRdb with MiXCR from the PCR reads. There are 580,000 or so distinct CDR3 sequences in the sample; 20% to 25% occur only once, and 11% to 15% lies in the top ten. Sequencing used PBMCs, mostly from graft donor cells, obtained 360 days after TCRalphabeta/CD19-depleted stem cell transplant. Receptor source: a boy in the first two years of life who had a stem cell transplant for acute myeloid leukemia, so the T cells may come from the graft donor. Each CDR3 is given with its conserved first and last residue. The order of the fields is J gene, V gene, clone size, D gene, CDR3 DNA, CDR3 protein. D genes are given only for firm matches. Size values are once, few and many counts, or a class for expanded clones, and some rows have none.

TRBJ2-1 | TRBV6-5 | - | - | TGTGCCAGCAGTTACTCGCTCAATGAGCAGTTCTTC | CASSYSLNEQFF
TRBJ2-5 | TRBV5-1 | few | TRBD1 | TGCGCCAGCAGCTTGGTCAATCCATGGACAGGGCAAGAGACCCAGTACTTC | CASSLVNPWTGQETQYF
TRBJ2-5 | TRBV20-1 | - | - | TGCAGTGCCTCGTCGGCGCGGGGGCCCCCTGGAAAGACCCAGTACTTC | CSASSARGPPGKTQYF
TRBJ2-7 | TRBV12-3/TRBV12-4 | many | - | TGTGCCAGCAGCCGACTAACGGGGCTGAGGGGGCAGTACTTC | CASSRLTGLRGQYF
TRBJ1-1 | TRBV7-2 | - | - | TGTGCCAGCAATGCCCGGGGCCCGAGATCGGACACTGAAGCTTTCTTT | CASNARGPRSDTEAFF
TRBJ2-1 | TRBV11-3 | - | TRBD2 | TGTGCCAGCAGCGTAACTAGCGGGGGGGTGGGCGGCAATGAGCAGTTCTTC | CASSVTSGGVGGNEQFF
TRBJ2-1 | TRBV5-1 | - | - | TGCGCCAGCAGCTGGGGCAGGCGGGCCTACAATGAGCAGTTCTTC | CASSWGRRAYNEQFF
TRBJ1-1 | TRBV5-1 | many | - | TGCGCCAGCAGCTCGGGCCAACCCCCGGACGCTGAAGCTTTCTTT | CASSSGQPPDAEAFF
TRBJ1-1 | TRBV7-2 | - | - | TGTGCCAGCAGCTTAATCGGTGGAAACCCGAACACTGAAGCTTTCTTT | CASSLIGGNPNTEAFF
TRBJ2-5 | TRBV20-1 | few | TRBD2 | TGCAGTGCCAACCCCTTAGCGGGACAAGAGACCCAGTACTTC | CSANPLAGQETQYF
TRBJ2-2 | TRBV2 | - | - | TGTGCCAGCATTGATCCAACCGGGGAGCTGTTTTTT | CASIDPTGELFF
TRBJ2-1 | TRBV12-3/TRBV12-4 | once | - | TGTGCCAGCAGTTCCCCCCTCGAGTACAATGAGCAGTTCTTC | CASSSPLEYNEQFF
TRBJ1-3 | TRBV2 | many | - | TGTGCCAGCAGCGGGACCTTCGCCCAGAGTACCATATATTTT | CASSGTFAQSTIYF
TRBJ1-1 | TRBV15 | - | - | TGTGCCACCAGCAGAGATCGGGAGGGGATGAACACTGAAGCTTTCTTT | CATSRDREGMNTEAFF
TRBJ2-1 | TRBV20-1 | - | TRBD1 | TGCAGTCCCACCAGGGACAGGGACAATGAGCAGTTCTTC | CSPTRDRDNEQFF
TRBJ2-3 | TRBV12-3/TRBV12-4 | - | TRBD2 | TGTGCCAGCAGCCACCCCGGGACTAGCGGGGGGGCTAGCACAGATACGCAGTATTTT | CASSHPGTSGGASTDTQYF
TRBJ1-5 | TRBV18 | - | TRBD1 | TGTGCCAGCTCACACGGGACAGGGGGTGGCAATCAGCCCCAGCATTTT | CASSHGTGGGNQPQHF
TRBJ1-3 | TRBV11-1 | few | - | TGTGCCAGCAAGAGCGATCCATCTGGAAACACCATATATTTT | CASKSDPSGNTIYF
TRBJ2-1 | TRBV12-3/TRBV12-4 | many | TRBD2 | TGTGCCAGCAGGGCCCCGGGACTAGAGAGGTTCGATGAGCAGTTCTTC | CASRAPGLERFDEQFF
TRBJ2-1 | TRBV7-6 | - | TRBD2 | TGTGCCAGCACCCTAGCGGGGGGGTCCTACAATGAGCAGTTCTTC | CASTLAGGSYNEQFF
TRBJ1-2 | TRBV20-1 | - | - | TGCAGTGCTAGAGCGGGCTTACAGGGCGGGAACTATGGCTACACCTTC | CSARAGLQGGNYGYTF
TRBJ2-1 | TRBV20-1 | many | TRBD2 | TGCAGTGCTCAGACTAGCGGGGGGGCCGATGAGCAGTTCTTC | CSAQTSGGADEQFF
TRBJ1-6 | TRBV6-1 | - | TRBD1 | TGTGCCAGCAGCCGCACAGGGGTGGGTTCACCCCTCCACTTT | CASSRTGVGSPLHF
TRBJ1-2 | TRBV5-1 | - | - | TGCGCCAGCAGCGTCGCCTCCCGGGACTATGGCTACACCTTC | CASSVASRDYGYTF
TRBJ2-3 | TRBV7-6 | - | TRBD1 | TGTGCCAGCAGCTCCATACAGGGGCGTAGCACAGATACGCAGTATTTT | CASSSIQGRSTDTQYF
TRBJ2-7 | TRBV5-1 | few | TRBD1 | TGCGCCAGCAGCTTGGAGGACAGGGGTCGGATAGACGAGCAGTACTTC | CASSLEDRGRIDEQYF
TRBJ2-5 | TRBV20-1 | few | TRBD2 | TGCAGTGCAACGGACTCGGGGGGGCCGCAAGAGACCCAGTACTTC | CSATDSGGPQETQYF
TRBJ2-3 | TRBV6-5 | few | - | TGTGCCAGCAGTTTTCAACCCGACTTGGCGGAAACGCAGTATTTT | CASSFQPDLAETQYF
TRBJ2-1 | TRBV4-2 | few | TRBD2 | TGTGCCAGCAGCTTCGCGGGGGGGCATGAGCAGTTCTTC | CASSFAGGHEQFF
TRBJ1-4 | TRBV5-1 | few | - | TGCGCCAGCAGCCCGGCGGTGGCAGGTCCAAGTGCAACTAATGAAAAACTGTTTTTT | CASSPAVAGPSATNEKLFF
TRBJ1-2 | TRBV3-1 | once | TRBD1 | TGTGCCAGCAGCCCTACGTCCACAGGGGCCGTCTTCCTTTATGGCTACACCTTC | CASSPTSTGAVFLYGYTF
TRBJ2-1 | TRBV5-1 | many | - | TGCGCCAGCAGCTTCGTAACCGGATACAATGAGCAGTTCTTC | CASSFVTGYNEQFF
TRBJ1-6 | TRBV18 | few | TRBD1 | TGTGCCAGCTCACACTCCCTTGGACAGGGCGCCCATTCACCCCTCCACTTT | CASSHSLGQGAHSPLHF
TRBJ2-1 | TRBV5-1 | few | - | TGCGCCAGCAGCGCTCCGCGGGAATACAATGAGCAGTTCTTC | CASSAPREYNEQFF
TRBJ2-5 | TRBV20-1 | - | TRBD2 | TGCAGTGCTAGAGCTCAGACTAGCGGGGTACAAGAGACCCAGTACTTC | CSARAQTSGVQETQYF
TRBJ2-5 | TRBV20-1 | many | - | TGCAGTGCTAGGCCGGTAACGCAAGAGACCCAGTACTTC | CSARPVTQETQYF
TRBJ2-2 | TRBV28 | - | - | TGTGCCAGCAGTCTAGGGTTCCTGAAAACCGGGGAGCTGTTTTTT | CASSLGFLKTGELFF
TRBJ2-3 | TRBV7-8 | - | - | TGTGCCAGCACCCCGCAGGTCCCAGATACGCAGTATTTT | CASTPQVPDTQYF
TRBJ2-5 | TRBV7-9 | - | - | TGTGCCAGCAGCTCGTGGGATAAAGAGACCCAGTACTTC | CASSSWDKETQYF
TRBJ1-1 | TRBV5-5 | many | TRBD1 | TGTGCCAGCAGCTCACTACAGGGGCCTGAAGCTTTCTTT | CASSSLQGPEAFF
TRBJ2-1 | TRBV12-3/TRBV12-4 | few | TRBD1 | TGTGCCAGCAGTTACCGGGACAGGGGGCGCAATGAGCAGTTCTTC | CASSYRDRGRNEQFF
TRBJ2-3 | TRBV12-3/TRBV12-4 | few | - | TGTGCCAGCAGTTTTCTGGGGGGGGGGCTCGGCGATACGCAGTATTTT | CASSFLGGGLGDTQYF
TRBJ2-7 | TRBV12-3/TRBV12-4 | many | TRBD1 | TGTGCCAGCAGTTTCTCCGGGACAGGGCTCCACGAGCAGTACTTC | CASSFSGTGLHEQYF
TRBJ2-1 | TRBV28 | many | TRBD1 | TGTGCCAGCAGTTTTGGGACAGGGGGCTTCAATGAGCAGTTCTTC | CASSFGTGGFNEQFF
TRBJ2-1 | TRBV12-3/TRBV12-4 | many | TRBD2 | TGTGCCAGCACCTCTAGCGGGGCTCAGTTCTTC | CASTSSGAQFF
TRBJ2-1 | TRBV6-1 | - | TRBD1 | TGTGCCAGCAGCGGACAGGGTCGTGGGACTTACAATGAGCAGTTCTTC | CASSGQGRGTYNEQFF
TRBJ1-2 | TRBV29-1 | many | TRBD1 | TGCAGCGTTAGGCAGGGGGGCTTCGGCTACACCTTC | CSVRQGGFGYTF
TRBJ1-1 | TRBV12-3/TRBV12-4 | many | - | TGTGCCAGCAGTTTAGTTACGGCACCACGGACTGAAGCTTTCTTT | CASSLVTAPRTEAFF
TRBJ1-5 | TRBV20-1 | - | - | TGCAGTGTTCAGAGGGGGAGTCAGCCCCAGCATTTT | CSVQRGSQPQHF
TRBJ2-2 | TRBV29-1 | many | - | TGCAGCGTTGAAGATCTGGGACAAGGATTCCCCGGGGAGCTGTTTTTT | CSVEDLGQGFPGELFF
TRBJ2-5 | TRBV25-1 | - | - | TGTGCCAGCAGTGATCTAAGGACAGTTCAAGAGACCCAGTACTTC | CASSDLRTVQETQYF
TRBJ2-3 | TRBV20-1 | - | TRBD2 | TGCAGTGCTAGAGATCGGGGACTAGCGGGGCGATTGAACACAGATACGCAGTATTTT | CSARDRGLAGRLNTDTQYF
TRBJ2-1 | TRBV20-1 | many | TRBD2 | TGCAGTGCTTACTCGACTAGCGGCCTCTACAATGAGCAGTTCTTC | CSAYSTSGLYNEQFF